This passage covers 16 T cell receptor beta chains from one sample sequenced in a study of blood T cells in healthy people across ages. A second PCR of about 7 to 11 cycles used a sample-barcoded 5' primer and a J-beta primer mix. TCRdb re-called the 5' RACE reads through MiXCR, storing one row per CDR3 protein. The sample holds more than 1.4 million distinct CDR3 sequences; 42% are singletons and the top ten take under 8%. The sample taken for sequencing was blood. The receptor source for this set is a woman aged 18-35 years in good health.

This clonotype has a handful of counts. V and J are TRBV27 and TRBJ1-1; 7 positions match TRBD1. Germline CDR1 reads MNHEY; CDR2 reads SMNVEV (reference sequence). This CDR3 contains 15 residues. V shed 4 bases and J 3 bases; nucleotides not matched to a gene: 8. CDR3: CASSSNTGVYTEAFF. The CDR3 region has the DNA TGTGCCAGCAGTTCGAACACAGGGGTGTACACTGAAGCTTTCTTT.

In its sample, this clonotype was seen a few times. The chain uses TRBV13 and TRBJ2-5; 9 bases are a match to TRBD1. CDR1 and CDR2 (germline): PRHDT, FYEKMQ (reference sequence). There are 15 residues in the CDR3. The junction had 8 bases not matched to a gene; V was cut back by 7 bases and J by 2 bases. The CDR3 here is CASTSGTGLQETQYF. In DNA, the CDR3 is TGTGCCAGCACCTCCGGGACAGGGTTGCAAGAGACCCAGTACTTC.

This chain uses TRBV4-3 with TRBJ1-5, with D possibly TRBD1 on 5 matching bases. The V and J ends lost 0 bases and 4 bases respectively, with 13 bases between them. The CDR3 has 16 amino acids. CDR1 LGHNA and CDR2 YSLEER come from the germline V gene. CDR3: CASSQDLRGGNQPQHF. The CDR3 DNA reads TGCGCCAGCAGCCAAGATTTGAGGGGAGGGAATCAGCCCCAGCATTTT.

The chain recombines TRBV10-3 with TRBJ2-4; 9 bases are shared with TRBD1. CDR3 length equals 14 residues. The trim removed 3 bases at V and 5 bases at J, leaving 2 bases unmatched. CDR1 and CDR2 (germline): ENHRY, SYGVKD. The chain's CDR3 is CAISDGTGQNIQYF. The CDR3 region has the DNA TGTGCCATCAGTGACGGGACAGGGCAAAACATTCAGTACTTC.

The V and J genes are TRBV30 and TRBJ1-1, with 8 bases identical to TRBD1. V shed 7 bases and J 3 bases; nucleotides not matched to a gene: 10. The CDR3 is 14 amino acids. Germline V gives CDR1 GTSNPN, CDR2 SVGIG (reference sequence). The CDR3 protein is CASHKDRAYTEAFF. The CDR3, as DNA: TGTGCCTCTCACAAGGACAGGGCTTACACTGAAGCTTTCTTT.

This clonotype has more than one count but fewer than ten. The rearrangement links TRBV7-9 to TRBJ1-2; TRBD1 might be the D (5 bases). Germline CDR1 reads SEHNR; CDR2 reads FQNEAQ (reference sequence). This CDR3 comprises 13 residues. Between the trimmed V and J ends, which lost 5 bases and 4 bases, there was a span of 11 bases. CDR3 bases: TGTGCCAGCAGCGAGGACAATTTCTATGGCTACACCTTC. Amino acids: CASSEDNFYGYTF.

The chain employs TRBV20-1 and TRBJ2-3; 13 nucleotides align to TRBD2. The CDR3 covers 14 residues. V shed 7 bases and J 4 bases; nucleotides not matched to a gene: 5. Germline V gives CDR1 DFQATT, CDR2 SNEGSKA (reference sequence). The CDR3 protein is CSGTGLAGSDTQYF. CDR3 coding DNA: TGCAGTGGAACGGGACTAGCGGGATCAGATACGCAGTATTTT.

The V and J genes are TRBV12-3 or TRBV12-4 and TRBJ1-1, with TRBD1 matching over 8 bases. V lost 7 bases and J lost 4; bases outside the gene matches: 8. CDR3 length: 14 amino acids. CDR3 DNA: TGTGCCAGCACCGGACAGGGAGGGGGCACTGAAGCTTTCTTT. This sequence encodes CASTGQGGGTEAFF.

This clonotype appeared a few times. This sequence joins TRBV3-1 and TRBJ1-1; D is perhaps TRBD1 (6 bases). CDR3 size: 15 residues. Trimming left V 1 base short and J 4 bases short, with 13 bases between. Per germline, CDR1 LGHDT and CDR2 YNNKEL (reference sequence). CDR3 amino acids: CASSQGAGGATEAFF. The CDR3 DNA is TGTGCCAGCAGCCAAGGTGCCGGGGGGGCCACTGAAGCTTTCTTT. Complete variable domain (other parts from reference TRBV3-1 and TRBJ1-1): DTAVSQTPKYLVTQMGNDKSIKCEQNLGHDTMYWYKQDSKKFLKIMFSYNNKELIINETVPNRFSPKSPDKAHLNLHINSLELGDSAVYFCASSQGAGGATEAFFGQGTRLTVV.

This clonotype has just one count. V is TRBV7-9 and J is TRBJ1-3; D is perhaps TRBD1 (5 bases). From germline, CDR1 is SEHNR and CDR2 FQNEAQ (reference sequence). V lost 5 bases and J 1 base, leaving 18 bases between the germline ends. The CDR3 length is 17 residues. CDR3 in DNA: TGTGCCAGCAGCCTTAGACAGATAACCCATTCTGGAAACACCATATATTTT. Residues: CASSLRQITHSGNTIYF.

The chain joins TRBV4-2 to TRBJ1-2, with TRBD1 matching 11 bases. Losses at the gene ends were 1 base for V and 8 bases for J; bases not matched to a gene: 6. This CDR3 has 15 residues. Germline V gene sequence: CDR1 LGHNA, CDR2 YNFKEQ. This chain's CDR3 is CASSQATDRGRGYTF. CDR3 nucleotide sequence: TGTGCCAGCAGCCAAGCAACGGACAGGGGGCGAGGCTACACCTTC.

This clonotype has more than one count but fewer than ten. V gene TRBV5-1 combines with J gene TRBJ2-1, with a weak D call TRBD1 (5 bases). The CDR3 covers 14 residues. CDR1 SGHRS and CDR2 YFSETQ come from the germline V gene. Trimming took off 0 bases at V and 5 bases at J, with 9 bases between the two ends. The CDR3 sequence: CASSLGQPNNEQFF. The CDR3 DNA follows: TGCGCCAGCAGCTTGGGACAGCCCAACAATGAGCAGTTCTTC.

This clonotype was seen a few times. The rearrangement joins TRBV28 to TRBJ1-2, with D possibly matching TRBD1 (6 bases). V lost 2 bases and J 6 bases, leaving 16 bases between the germline ends. The CDR3 extends over 15 amino acids. Germline V lookup: CDR1 MDHEN, CDR2 SYDVKM. CDR3 nucleotides: TGTGCCAGCAGTTTAACGCCCAGGGGCGATAATGGCTACACCTTC. As protein: CASSLTPRGDNGYTF.

The CDR3 protein is CASSRAGENEQYF. The CDR3 DNA sequence: TGTGCCAGCAGTCGAGCGGGAGAGAACGAGCAGTACTTC. J is TRBJ2-5 and V is TRBV25-1, with TRBD2 matching 8 bases. Matching the DNA end better, TRBJ2-7 makes the J call doubtful. Per the germline V gene, CDR1 is MGHDK and CDR2 is SYGVNS. The CDR3 covers 13 residues.

This clonotype was detected a few times. V gene TRBV20-1 combines with J gene TRBJ1-2; no clear D. Germline CDR1 DFQATT, CDR2 SNEGSKA (reference sequence). The V end was cut by 5 bases, the J end by 4 bases, with 11 bases between. CDR3 length: 12 residues. CDR3 region: CSAQEASYGYTF. In nucleotides, the CDR3 is TGCAGTGCTCAGGAGGCGTCCTATGGCTACACCTTC.

This rearrangement joins TRBV18 to TRBJ2-1; D might be TRBD1 (5 bases). The CDR3 is made up of 16 amino acids. Trimming cost V 6 bases and J 8 bases, with 23 bases left between them. Germline-derived CDR1 and CDR2 are KGHSH and LQKENI. The CDR3 sequence is CASSLNGALPGHEQFF. CDR3 DNA: TGTGCCAGCTCCTTAAATGGGGCCCTGCCCGGCCATGAGCAGTTCTTC.